Following are 9 T cell receptor beta chains from one sample sequenced in a study of blood T cell repertoires in COVID-19 (dated by TCRdb to the early 2020s). Receptor libraries were prepared by the immunoSEQ multiplex PCR assay. TCRdb retrieved this table from immuneACCESS and kept in-frame rearrangements only. Not all clones are present; in checked studies, unresolved V genes account for under half, and no reason is known for the remainder. Here the sample has a few hundred thousand clones; 87% occur a single time. Just under 9% of the sample is held by the ten biggest clonotypes. Sequencing used PBMCs or T cells enriched from blood (not recorded which). The receptors originated from a woman aged 18-29 years who had recovered from COVID-19.

J is TRBJ2-7 and V is TRBV3-1 (or the pseudogene TRBV3-2); D possibly corresponds to TRBD2 (6 bases). The CDR3 runs to 17 residues. V lost 4 bases and J 3 bases, leaving 22 bases between the germline ends. Germline loops: CDR1 LGHDT, CDR2 YNNKEL (reference sequence). The CDR3 reads CASSPATGGEKNYEQYF. The CDR3, as DNA: TGTGCCAGCAGCCCGGCTACTGGAGGGGAAAAAAACTACGAGCAGTACTTC.

The chain is built from TRBV30 and TRBJ2-7; TRBD2 matches at 9 bases. The V and J ends lost 1 base and 3 bases, in that order; junction bases with no gene match: 7. Looked up from germline, CDR1 is GTSNPN and CDR2 is SVGIG (reference sequence). CDR3 size: 15 residues. CDR3 coding DNA: TGTGCCTGGAGTGAGTATGCGGGGGGGCTCTACGAGCAGTACTTC. Its protein is CAWSEYAGGLYEQYF.

CDR3 sequence: CASSPTGGEKLFF. The CDR3 region has the DNA TGTGCCAGCTCACCGACAGGGGGCGAAAAACTGTTTTTT. This chain connects TRBV18 to TRBJ1-4; TRBD1 aligns across 10 bases. V was clipped by 3 bases and J by 8 bases; unmatched bases: 0. The length of the CDR3 is 13 residues. CDR1 and CDR2 from the germline V gene are KGHSH and LQKENI.

This clone was observed once. The chain recombines TRBV6-4 with TRBJ1-3; 7 bases fit TRBD1. The germline V gene encodes CDR1 MRHNA and CDR2 SNTAGT. The CDR3 is 17 amino acids. Trimming removed 6 bases from V and 0 bases from J; junction bases left unmatched: 11. CDR3 nucleotide sequence: TGTGCCAGCAGAAAAGACAGGGCGGCCCTCTCTGGAAACACCATATATTTT. Protein product: CASRKDRAALSGNTIYF.

CDR3 sequence reads: CASSEFQGRGYTF. The CDR3 DNA reads TGTGCCAGCAGTGAATTTCAGGGCCGCGGCTACACCTTC. V and J are TRBV2 and TRBJ1-2, with D maybe TRBD1 (5 bases). Trimming took 2 bases from V and 8 from J, leaving 12 bases between them. CDR1 is SNHLY, CDR2 FYNNEI, per germline. The CDR3 is 13 residues long.

This clone was seen just once. V is TRBV29-1 and J is TRBJ2-2, with D perhaps TRBD1 (5 bases). Between the trimmed V and J ends, which lost 5 bases and 2 bases, there was a span of 9 bases. CDR3 length: 13 residues. Looked up from germline, CDR1 is SQVTM and CDR2 is ANQGSEA. The CDR3 nucleotides are TGCAGCGTTAGGGGCCAAAACACCGGGGAGCTGTTTTTT. Its protein product is CSVRGQNTGELFF.

The chain carries TRBV5-1 and TRBJ1-2; the D is unclear. The CDR3 spans 13 residues. The germline gives CDR1 SGHRS, CDR2 YFSETQ. Trimming removed 0 bases at V and 8 bases at J, with 11 bases between. For the CDR3, the DNA is TGCGCCAGCAGCTTGGTTGAGGGAATCGGCTACACCTTC. Translated, it gives CASSLVEGIGYTF.

V gene TRBV5-1 combines with J gene TRBJ1-1; TRBD1 agrees at 7 bases. Germline CDR1 reads SGHRS; CDR2 reads YFSETQ. The trim removed 3 bases at V and 4 bases at J, leaving 6 bases unmatched. The CDR3 sequence is 14 residues long. The CDR3 region is CASSSETGVTEAFF. The CDR3 bases are TGCGCCAGCAGCTCGGAAACAGGGGTCACTGAAGCTTTCTTT.

CDR3 DNA sequence: TGTGCCACCAGTGACACTAGCGGGAGTGCGGACATTCAGTACTTC. Residues: CATSDTSGSADIQYF. The chain joins TRBV24-1 to TRBJ2-4; TRBD2 aligns across 11 bases. The germline CDR1 and CDR2 sequences are KGHDR and SFDVKD. Germline trimming cut 4 bases from V and 8 bases from J; bases unmatched to any gene: 6. This CDR3 has 15 amino acids.